Below are 25 T cell receptor beta chains sequenced from a single sample in a study of shared clonotypes between healthy human individuals. Only in-frame clones appear in the TCRdb table, and some are missing; sequencing was by immunoSEQ multiplex PCR. The profile shows about 2.3 million clones, about nine tenths of them singletons. Sequencing was done on a sample of naive CD4+ T cells from PBMCs. Subset indicated: CD45RA+ positively selected. Receptors were obtained from a man between 18 and 29 years old in good health. Some clones in this sample may be carry-over from other donors' samples.

The V call is TRBV7-2, the J call TRBJ2-3; the D call may be TRBD1 or TRBD2 (5 bases each). V was clipped by 5 bases and J by 0 bases, with 12 bases between them. This CDR3 spans 15 amino acids. Germline-derived CDR1 and CDR2 are SGHTA and FQGNSA. This CDR3 reads CASSAGTYSTDTQYF. The CDR3 DNA follows: TGTGCCAGCAGCGCCGGGACGTATAGCACAGATACGCAGTATTTT.

The gene calls are TRBV5-8 and TRBJ2-3; no definite D call. The CDR3 totals 15 residues. Per the germline V gene, CDR1 is SGHTS and CDR2 is YDEGEE. Trimming took 5 bases from V and 0 from J, leaving 13 bases between them. DNA of the CDR3: TGTGCCAGCAGTCGTGAGACGGTGAGCACAGATACGCAGTATTTT. Encoded protein: CASSRETVSTDTQYF.

This clone was found a few times. The chain carries TRBV18 and TRBJ1-2; D remains ambiguous. Germline CDR1 KGHSH, CDR2 LQKENI. V lost 4 bases, J lost 6 bases, and 18 bases lay in between. The CDR3 runs 15 residues. This CDR3 reads CASSRLAGGFDGYTF. In DNA, the CDR3 is TGTGCCAGCTCACGGCTAGCGGGCGGATTTGATGGCTACACCTTC.

The CDR3: CASTTGGANVLTF. As DNA, the CDR3 is TGTGCCAGCACCACAGGGGGGGCCAACGTCCTGACTTTC. The genes are TRBV6-5 and TRBJ2-6, with a weak D call TRBD1 (6 bases). The V gene lost 7 bases and the J gene lost 4 bases, with 8 bases spanning the gap. The CDR3 runs to 13 residues. Germline V gene data show CDR1 as MNHEY and CDR2 as SVGAGI.

The V call is TRBV7-3, the J call TRBJ2-1, with a weak D call TRBD1 (7 bases). The CDR3 has 16 amino acids. Germline V gene data show CDR1 as SGHTA and CDR2 as FQGTGA. Trimming took off 5 bases at V and 0 bases at J, with 14 bases between the two ends. The CDR3 loop reads CASSQGGGPSYNEQFF. The CDR3 nucleotides read TGTGCCAGCAGCCAGGGGGGAGGCCCCTCCTACAATGAGCAGTTCTTC.

This sequence joins TRBV9 and TRBJ2-5; the match to TRBD2 covers 7 bases. With 1 base clipped from V and 7 bases from J, the junction kept 4 bases outside the gene matches. Germline loops: CDR1 SGDLS, CDR2 YYNGEE. This CDR3 comprises 13 residues. CDR3 in DNA: TGTGCCAGCAGCGTACAGTCGGGGGGGACCCAGTACTTC. It is translated as CASSVQSGGTQYF.

V is TRBV4-3 and J is TRBJ1-5, with TRBD1 matching 7 bases. V was pared by 0 bases and J by 5 bases, with 7 bases of the junction left unmatched. CDR3 length: 16 residues. Per germline, CDR1 LGHNA and CDR2 YSLEER. CDR3: CASSQDARGPDQPQHF. CDR3 coding DNA: TGCGCCAGCAGCCAAGATGCTAGGGGGCCCGATCAGCCCCAGCATTTT.

The rearrangement joins TRBV25-1 to TRBJ1-2, with D possibly being TRBD1 (5 bases). The CDR3 is made up of 16 amino acids. V was pared by 1 base and J by 4 bases, with 16 bases between. Germline CDR1 and CDR2: MGHDK and SYGVNS. CDR3 coding DNA: TGTGCCAGCAGTGAATTAGGGCAGGGTCGTGGCTATGGCTACACCTTC. This encodes CASSELGQGRGYGYTF.

The V and J genes are TRBV18 and TRBJ1-2; 8 bases fit TRBD1. V gave up 2 bases and J gave up 7 bases; unmatched junction bases: 9. The CDR3 covers 15 residues. The germline CDR1 and CDR2 sequences are KGHSH and LQKENI. CDR3 sequence reads: CASSPSQGAFVGYTF. In DNA form, the CDR3 reads TGTGCCAGCTCACCATCTCAGGGGGCGTTTGTTGGCTACACCTTC.

The J gene is TRBJ1-1, the V gene TRBV29-1; tentatively, D is TRBD1 (5 bases). The CDR3 is 13 amino acids. In germline, CDR1 is SQVTM, CDR2 ANQGSEA. V was cut by 6 bases and J by 1 base, with 12 bases left in between. CDR3 sequence reads: CSVQTASNTEAFF. The CDR3 DNA reads TGCAGCGTCCAGACAGCCTCGAACACTGAAGCTTTCTTT.

The gene calls are TRBV6-4 and TRBJ2-5; 11 nucleotides line up with TRBD2. The CDR3 contains 16 residues. The V segment lost 8 bases and the J segment 5 bases; nucleotides outside the gene matches: 13. The germline CDR1 and CDR2 sequences are MRHNA and SNTAGT. This CDR3 reads CASGRLAGGPVETQYF. The CDR3 DNA sequence: TGTGCCAGCGGAAGATTAGCGGGAGGGCCGGTGGAGACCCAGTACTTC.

J is TRBJ1-2 and V is TRBV5-6; D unresolved. The CDR3 runs 12 residues. Germline CDR1 reads SGHDT; CDR2 reads YYEEEE. Trimming removed 0 bases from V and 7 bases from J, with 7 bases in between. In DNA form, the CDR3 reads TGTGCCAGCAGCTTGGTTTTGGGTGGCTACACCTTC. Encoded protein: CASSLVLGGYTF.

V gene TRBV19 combines with J gene TRBJ1-5, with D possibly matching TRBD1 (5 bases). V lost 3 bases, J lost 1 base, and 19 bases lay in between. Germline V lookup: CDR1 LNHDA, CDR2 SQIVND (reference sequence). This CDR3 has 18 residues. The CDR3 loop reads CASSITPRRGVSNQPQHF. The CDR3 DNA follows: TGTGCCAGTAGTATTACCCCGCGTCGGGGCGTGAGCAATCAGCCCCAGCATTTT.

V is TRBV4-2 and J is TRBJ2-5, with D tentatively TRBD2 (6 bases). Per germline, CDR1 LGHNA and CDR2 YNFKEQ. Trimming left V 1 base short and J 5 bases short, with 11 bases between. The CDR3 extends over 14 amino acids. The CDR3 DNA is TGTGCCAGCAGCCAAGGGCGGGGTCGGGAGACCCAGTACTTC. Protein sequence: CASSQGRGRETQYF.

The chain joins TRBV28 to TRBJ2-1; D might be TRBD2 (5 bases). There are 14 residues in the CDR3. V lost 6 bases and J 5 bases, leaving 14 bases between the germline ends. CDR1 and CDR2 from the germline V gene are MDHEN and SYDVKM. In DNA form, the CDR3 reads TGTGCCAGCAGGTCGCCGGGGATCAACAATGAGCAGTTCTTC. This codes for CASRSPGINNEQFF.

This clone is a singleton in its sample. This chain joins TRBV28 and TRBJ1-3; D unresolved. V lost 5 bases and J lost 2, with 13 bases in between. This CDR3 has 15 amino acids. CDR1 and CDR2 from the germline V gene are MDHEN and SYDVKM. CDR3 loop: CASSTSDIAGNTIYF. The CDR3 DNA is TGTGCCAGCAGTACGTCCGACATTGCTGGAAACACCATATATTTT. Filled out from reference TRBV28 and TRBJ1-3, the complete variable domain reads DVKVTQSSRYLVKRTGEKVFLECVQDMDHENMFWYRQDPGLGLRLIYFSYDVKMKEKGDIPEGYSVSREKKERFSLILESASTNQTSMYLCASSTSDIAGNTIYFGEGSWLTVV.

This clone has a single count. The genes are TRBV7-2 and TRBJ1-1; TRBD1 matches 8 bases. Germline CDR1 is SGHTA and CDR2 is FQGNSA. Unmatched junction bases numbered 5, after V lost 5 bases and J lost 0 bases. CDR3 length: 15 residues. The CDR3 nucleotides are TGTGCCAGCAGCACAGGGGGGGACCTGAACACTGAAGCTTTCTTT. It specifies CASSTGGDLNTEAFF.

The chain is built from TRBV6-5 and TRBJ2-1; maybe TRBD2 (6 bases). V gave up 10 bases and J gave up 4 bases, with 17 bases separating them. The V gene's germline CDR1 is MNHEY and CDR2 SVGAGI. There are 14 residues in the CDR3. In DNA, the CDR3 is TGTGCCACCTCGACGACTAGGGTTTACAATGAGCAGTTCTTC. This translates into CATSTTRVYNEQFF.

Note on this clone: This specimen includes other DNA sequences encoding the same CDR3. This CDR3 reads CASSLGAGGTEAFF. The DNA of the CDR3 is TGTGCCAGCAGCTTAGGGGCAGGGGGCACTGAAGCTTTCTTT. The V and J genes are TRBV7-9 and TRBJ1-1, with 7 bases that match TRBD1. The CDR3 covers 14 residues. The germline V gene encodes CDR1 SEHNR and CDR2 FQNEAQ (reference sequence). V lost 1 base, J lost 4 bases, and 3 bases stayed unmatched.

This chain joins TRBV9 and TRBJ2-2; 7 positions agree with TRBD2. Germline values: CDR1 SGDLS, CDR2 YYNGEE. This CDR3 spans 16 amino acids. V shed 3 bases, J shed 2 bases, and the junction held 7 bases outside the gene matches. CDR3 DNA: TGTGCCAGCAGCGAGCGGCTAGCGGAAAACACCGGGGAGCTGTTTTTT. Translation: CASSERLAENTGELFF.

This clone was observed once. The rearrangement links TRBV11-1 to TRBJ2-1; 14 nucleotides match TRBD2. Germline V lookup: CDR1 SGHAT, CDR2 FQDESV (reference sequence). The CDR3 is 15 residues long. V shed 4 bases, J shed 9 bases, and the junction held 5 bases outside the gene matches. CDR3 nucleotide sequence: TGTGCCAGCAGCTCCCCGGGACTAGCGGGAGTTGAGCAGTTCTTC. Translating it yields CASSSPGLAGVEQFF.

The chain is built from TRBV7-9 and TRBJ1-2, with TRBD1 as a possible D gene (6 bases). V lost 3 bases and J 2 bases, leaving 10 bases between the germline ends. There are 14 residues in the CDR3. Germline V lookup: CDR1 SEHNR, CDR2 FQNEAQ (reference sequence). The CDR3 DNA follows: TGTGCCAGCAGCTTCGGGGGGCAGAACTATGGCTACACCTTC. This translates into CASSFGGQNYGYTF.

This clone was seen once. The rearrangement uses TRBV6-6 and TRBJ1-1, with D unresolved. The V gene's germline CDR1 is MNHNY and CDR2 SVGAGI (reference sequence). Trimming removed 4 bases at V and 0 bases at J, with 12 bases between. The CDR3 contains 15 residues. The chain's CDR3 is CASSLSRSMNTEAFF. The CDR3 nucleotides read TGTGCCAGCAGTTTGTCGAGGTCCATGAACACTGAAGCTTTCTTT.

CDR3 DNA: TGTGCCAGCAGCAGCCTGTATGGGGCTAGTGGGACAGATACGCAGTATTTT. Protein sequence: CASSSLYGASGTDTQYF. The chain recombines TRBV9 with TRBJ2-3, with D possibly TRBD1 on 5 matching bases. V was cut by 4 bases and J by 3 bases, with 21 bases left in between. This CDR3 is 17 amino acids long. CDR1 SGDLS and CDR2 YYNGEE come from the germline V gene.

The genes are TRBV28 and TRBJ2-5, with D possibly TRBD1 on 5 matching bases. V was pared by 6 bases and J by 9 bases, with 20 bases between. CDR1 and CDR2 (germline): MDHEN, SYDVKM. CDR3 size: 14 residues. The CDR3 sequence is CASSDPRTFAPQYF. The CDR3, as DNA: TGTGCCAGCAGCGACCCGAGGACATTTGCTCCCCAGTACTTC.